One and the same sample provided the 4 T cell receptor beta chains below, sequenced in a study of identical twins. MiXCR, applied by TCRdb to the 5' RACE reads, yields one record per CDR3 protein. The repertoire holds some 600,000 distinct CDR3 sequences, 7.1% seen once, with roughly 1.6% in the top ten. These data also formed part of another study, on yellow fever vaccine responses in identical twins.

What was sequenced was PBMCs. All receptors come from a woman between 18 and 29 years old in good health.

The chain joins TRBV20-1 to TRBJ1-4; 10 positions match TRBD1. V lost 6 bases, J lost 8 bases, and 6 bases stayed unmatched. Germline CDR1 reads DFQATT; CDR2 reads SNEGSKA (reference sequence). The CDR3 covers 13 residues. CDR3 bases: TGCAGTGCCAAGACAGGGGGCGAAGAAAAACTGTTTTTT. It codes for CSAKTGGEEKLFF.

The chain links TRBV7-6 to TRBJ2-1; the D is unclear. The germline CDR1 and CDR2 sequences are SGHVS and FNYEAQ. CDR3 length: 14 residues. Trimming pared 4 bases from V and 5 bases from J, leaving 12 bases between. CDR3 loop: CASSSRTSNNEQFF. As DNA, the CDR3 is TGTGCCAGCAGCTCTCGGACCTCGAACAATGAGCAGTTCTTC.

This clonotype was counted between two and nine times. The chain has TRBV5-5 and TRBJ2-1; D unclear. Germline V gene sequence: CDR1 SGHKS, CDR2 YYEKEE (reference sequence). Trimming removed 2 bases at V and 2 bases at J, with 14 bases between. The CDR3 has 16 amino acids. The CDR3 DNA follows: TGTGCCAGCAGCTTTCGGATGAGGACCCCCTACAATGAGCAGTTCTTC. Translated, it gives CASSFRMRTPYNEQFF.

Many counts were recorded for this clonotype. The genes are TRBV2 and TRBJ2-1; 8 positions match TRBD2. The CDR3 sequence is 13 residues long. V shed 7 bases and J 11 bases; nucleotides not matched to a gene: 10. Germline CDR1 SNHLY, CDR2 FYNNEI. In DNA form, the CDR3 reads TGTGCCAGCACCGAGATAGCGGGACACAAGCAGTTCTTC. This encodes CASTEIAGHKQFF.